This paragraph reports one T cell receptor beta chain. The data originate from a study of blood T cell repertoires in COVID-19. Study in general: PBMCs, B-cell-depleted T cells, or T cells were the source of the cDNA or gDNA that made up the material.

CDR3 size: 14 residues. Germline-derived CDR1 and CDR2 are SGHDT and YYEEEE. Deletions cut 4 bases from V and 3 bases from J, with 10 bases between. Across 20 to 25 US areas, participants ranged in age from about 18 to 100 years. Participants' own reports of clinical history determined their cohort assignment. Recovered status in Cohort 3 required two negative PCRs, clearance, or symptom resolution. Measured with immunoSEQ multiplex PCR; TCRdb has only the in-frame clones, and not every one. The table lists around 290,000 clones, about 89% of them singletons. The TCR was taken from a woman younger than 35 who had recovered from COVID-19. J is TRBJ1-4 and V is TRBV5-6; weak D call: TRBD1 (6 bases). The sample comprised PBMCs or T cells enriched from blood (not recorded which). CDR3 region: CASSQGSANEKLFF. CDR3 nucleotides: TGTGCCAGCAGCCAGGGGTCGGCTAATGAAAAACTGTTTTTT.